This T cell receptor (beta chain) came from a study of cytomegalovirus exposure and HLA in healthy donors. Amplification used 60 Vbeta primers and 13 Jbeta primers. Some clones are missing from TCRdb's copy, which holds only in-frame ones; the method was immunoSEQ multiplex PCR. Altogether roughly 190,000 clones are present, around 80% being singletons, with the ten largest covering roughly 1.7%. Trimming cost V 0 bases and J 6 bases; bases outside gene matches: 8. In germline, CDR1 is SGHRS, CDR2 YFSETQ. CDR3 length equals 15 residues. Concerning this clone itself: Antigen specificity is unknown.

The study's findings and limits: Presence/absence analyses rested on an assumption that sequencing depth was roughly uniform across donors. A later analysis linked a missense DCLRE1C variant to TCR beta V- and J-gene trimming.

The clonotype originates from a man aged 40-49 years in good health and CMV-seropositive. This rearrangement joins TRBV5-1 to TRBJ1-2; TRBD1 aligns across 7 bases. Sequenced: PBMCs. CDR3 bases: TGCGCCAGCAGCTTGGGGGTGACAGGGAAACATGGCTACACCTTC. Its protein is CASSLGVTGKHGYTF.